This T cell receptor beta chain originates from a study of technical replicates of blood from several donors. The repertoire was sequenced with immunoSEQ multiplex PCR; TCRdb's copy has only in-frame clones and lacks some. The sample includes more than 65,000 clones, 80% to 95% of them seen just once. Sequencing used T cells isolated from PBMCs. The receptor comes from a human donor in good health.

The CDR3 sequence is CASSETPQGMYGANVLTF. CDR3 sequence (DNA): TGTGCCAGCAGTGAAACCCCCCAGGGGATGTATGGGGCCAACGTCCTGACTTTC. This chain links TRBV6-1 with TRBJ2-6, with D perhaps matching TRBD1 (6 bases). The CDR3 runs 18 residues. V dropped 2 bases and J dropped 3 bases, with 17 bases sitting between them. CDR1 and CDR2 (germline): MNHNS, SASEGT.